These 14 T cell receptor beta chains came from one sample sequenced in a study of OX40 agonist ivuxolimab in advanced cancers. Library creation used the immunoSEQ multiplex PCR assay. The clones in this table, taken by TCRdb from immuneACCESS, are in-frame only. Not every clone is retained; where verified, under half of the shortfall comes from an unresolved V gene, and the cause of the rest is unknown. Across this sample there are roughly 70,000 clones, with about nine tenths seen only once. Roughly 8% of the sample is taken by the ten largest. Sequenced here: CD4+ or CD8+ T cells sorted from blood, sampled in a trial of the OX40 agonist ivuxolimab. The origin of the receptors is an adult with an advanced solid tumor such as melanoma, head and neck, liver or kidney cancer.

The J gene is TRBJ2-7, the V gene TRBV7-2; TRBD2 might be the D (5 bases). V was trimmed by 0 bases and J by 3 bases, leaving 15 bases between them. Germline CDR1 SGHTA, CDR2 FQGNSA. The CDR3 is 16 residues long. CDR3 bases: TGTGCCAGCAGCTTAGCGCTAGCCACGACGAGCTACGAGCAGTACTTC. This sequence encodes CASSLALATTSYEQYF. Variable domain in full (rest from reference TRBV7-2 and TRBJ2-7): GAGVSQSPSNKVTEKGKDVELRCDPISGHTALYWYRQSLGQGLEFLIYFQGNSAPDKSGLPSDRFSAERTGGSVSTLTIQRTQQEDSAVYLCASSLALATTSYEQYFGPGTRLTVT.

This chain joins TRBV7-3 and TRBJ1-3; D possibly corresponds to TRBD1 (5 bases). This CDR3 contains 13 residues. Germline assignment: CDR1 SGHTA and CDR2 FQGTGA. V was trimmed by 5 bases and J by 4 bases, leaving 9 bases between them. CDR3: CASSPGPGNTIYF. The CDR3 DNA follows: TGTGCCAGCAGCCCGGGACCCGGAAACACCATATATTTT. Supplemented by reference TRBV7-3 and TRBJ1-3, the full variable domain reads GAGVSQTPSNKVTEKGKYVELRCDPISGHTALYWYRQSLGQGPEFLIYFQGTGAADDSGLPNDRFFAVRPEGSVSTLKIQRTERGDSAVYLCASSPGPGNTIYFGEGSWLTVV.

The chain couples TRBV9 to TRBJ1-3, with D hard to call. The CDR3 covers 18 residues. Per germline, CDR1 SGDLS and CDR2 YYNGEE. Trimming removed 0 bases at V and 0 bases at J, with 16 bases between. CDR3: CASSVATPGLSSGNTIYF. The CDR3 region has the DNA TGTGCCAGCAGCGTAGCTACGCCGGGCCTAAGCTCTGGAAACACCATATATTTT.

About this clone itself: Its ends do not fully match the called genes, so a read error is possible. The chain recombines TRBV18 with TRBJ2-5; D might be TRBD1 or TRBD2, each matching 5 bases. Germline V gene data show CDR1 as KGHSH and CDR2 as LQKENI. The CDR3 loop spans 14 amino acids. The CDR3 protein is CASSPLGDRRTQYF. For the CDR3, the DNA is TGTGCCAGCTCGCCACTAGGGGATCGAAGGACCCAGTACTTC. Supplemented by reference TRBV18 and TRBJ2-5, the full variable domain reads NAGVMQNPRHLVRRRGQEARLRCSPMKGHSHVYWYRQLPEEGLKFMVYLQKENIIDESGMPKERFSAEFPKEGPSILRIQQVVRGDSAAYFCASSPLGDRRTQYFGPGTRLLVL.

This chain links TRBV11-2 with TRBJ1-1; 8 nucleotides align to TRBD1. This CDR3 comprises 14 residues. V trimming: 5 bases; J trimming: 5 bases; junction bases outside the gene matches: 7. CDR1 and CDR2 (germline): SGHAT, FQNNGV. As DNA, the CDR3 is TGTGCCAGCAGCGTCGACAGGGGTGCTACTGAAGCTTTCTTT. Protein: CASSVDRGATEAFF.

The chain has TRBV27 and TRBJ2-7; D perhaps matches TRBD2 (6 bases). The CDR3 is 12 amino acids. CDR1 and CDR2 from the germline V gene are MNHEY and SMNVEV (reference sequence). V was cut by 4 bases and J by 7 bases, with 11 bases left in between. CDR3 nucleotide sequence: TGTGCCAGCAGTTATCTTGCGGGAGAGCAGTACTTC. This codes for CASSYLAGEQYF.

The J gene is TRBJ2-1, the V gene TRBV18; possible D gene TRBD2, 7 bases. Germline lookup yields CDR1 KGHSH and CDR2 LQKENI. This CDR3 has 17 amino acids. V dropped 2 bases and J dropped 10 bases, with 24 bases sitting between them. In DNA form, the CDR3 reads TGTGCCAGCTCACCAGGTCCCGGGGACGGGGGGCGCGGGGAGCAGTTCTTC. Translating gives CASSPGPGDGGRGEQFF.

This clone was picked up one time. This rearrangement joins TRBV6-6 to TRBJ2-1; 7 bases match TRBD1. The germline V gene encodes CDR1 MNHNY and CDR2 SVGAGI (reference sequence). The V segment lost 8 bases and the J segment 7 bases; nucleotides outside the gene matches: 8. There are 13 residues in the CDR3. This CDR3 is CASLQGNENEQFF. The DNA of the CDR3 is TGTGCCAGCCTACAGGGGAATGAGAATGAGCAGTTCTTC.

CDR3 coding DNA: TGTGCCACCAGCAGAGTAGACGGAACCTACGAGCAGTACTTC. Its translation: CATSRVDGTYEQYF. V usage is TRBV15 and J usage is TRBJ2-7; no clear D gene. The CDR3 length is 14 residues. Germline CDR1 is LNHNV and CDR2 is YYDKDF (reference sequence). The V end lost 1 base, the J end lost 2 bases, and 9 bases lay between the germline ends.

The chain carries TRBV11-2 and TRBJ1-6; D uncertain. CDR3 length: 11 residues. V gave up 4 bases and J gave up 7 bases, with 2 bases separating them. The germline V gene encodes CDR1 SGHAT and CDR2 FQNNGV. The CDR3: CASSSNSPLHF. CDR3 sequence (DNA): TGTGCCAGCAGCTCGAATTCACCCCTCCACTTT.

J is TRBJ1-5 and V is TRBV5-1; 9 nucleotides align to TRBD1. Germline trimming cut 0 bases from V and 6 bases from J; bases unmatched to any gene: 7. This CDR3 spans 16 amino acids. The germline CDR1 and CDR2 sequences are SGHRS and YFSETQ. This CDR3 reads CASSLGTGDSSQPQHF. The DNA of the CDR3 is TGCGCCAGCAGCTTGGGGACAGGGGACAGTAGTCAGCCCCAGCATTTT.

The chain combines TRBV5-1 with TRBJ2-3; D may match TRBD1 or TRBD2 (5 bases each). V shed 5 bases and J shed 6 bases, with 13 bases lying between them. The CDR3 totals 13 residues. CDR1 and CDR2 from the germline V gene are SGHRS and YFSETQ. The CDR3, as DNA: TGCGCCAGCAGACCTGGGACCGGGGATACGCAGTATTTT. Translated, it gives CASRPGTGDTQYF.

This clone was recorded a few times. The V and J genes are TRBV5-1 and TRBJ2-1; D might be TRBD1 (6 bases). The ends were cut back, 2 bases at V and 4 bases at J, with 10 bases in the middle. Germline CDR1 is SGHRS and CDR2 is YFSETQ. This CDR3 has 14 residues. CDR3 residues: CASSFRGTYNEQFF. As DNA, the CDR3 is TGCGCCAGCAGCTTTAGGGGGACGTACAATGAGCAGTTCTTC.

This sequence joins TRBV9 and TRBJ2-1; TRBD1 matches at 10 bases. Germline CDR1 reads SGDLS; CDR2 reads YYNGEE. CDR3 length: 19 amino acids. The junction had 17 bases not matched to a gene; V was cut back by 4 bases and J by 4 bases. The CDR3 DNA follows: TGTGCCAGCAGCCCCCGACAGGGGGCAGTCTATGTGGGATACAATGAGCAGTTCTTC. This codes for CASSPRQGAVYVGYNEQFF. Full variable domain (missing parts from reference TRBV9 and TRBJ2-1): DSGVTQTPKHLITATGQRVTLRCSPRSGDLSVYWYQQSLDQGLQFLIQYYNGEERAKGNILERFSAQQFPDLHSELNLSSLELGDSALYFCASSPRQGAVYVGYNEQFFGPGTRLTVL.